Below, one T cell receptor beta chain is given with its context. This specimen comes from a study of blood T cells in healthy people across ages. It was with a sample-barcoded 5' primer and a J-beta primer mix that a second PCR of about 6 to 12 cycles was run. TCRdb re-analysed the 5' RACE reads in MiXCR, keeping a single row per CDR3 protein. The sample has hundreds of thousands of distinct CDR3 sequences, roughly 43% seen once. The trim removed 2 bases at V and 1 base at J, leaving 7 bases unmatched. CDR3 length: 16 residues. Germline V gene lookup returns CDR1 SGHRS and CDR2 YFSETQ. The chain recombines TRBV5-1 with TRBJ1-1; 8 bases line up with TRBD1. This clonotype was sampled from a woman aged 55-69 years in good health. The sample taken for sequencing was blood. The CDR3 region has the DNA TGCGCCAGCAGCTTTCAGGGGGCAGCGGGGAACACTGAAGCTTTCTTT. Its protein product is CASSFQGAAGNTEAFF.